This record looks at one TCR beta chain sequence and its context. Original handling: Reference gene primer amplification gave nucleated cell count estimates. TCRdb keeps only in-frame clones here, not all; method: immunoSEQ multiplex PCR. V, J and clone size reflect that table, while D and trimming were determined from the DNA. The sample holds roughly 97,000 clones, around 80% seen once. This entry belongs to a study of blood T cell repertoires in COVID-19. Background on the study: Some COVID-19 samples were acute and others convalescent; all came from the United States, Italy and Spain. PBMCs, B-cell-depleted T cells, or T cells were the source of the cDNA or gDNA that made up the material.

V lost 7 bases and J lost 4, with 16 bases in between. Germline CDR1 is MDHEN and CDR2 is SYDVKM. CDR3 length: 14 amino acids. Material: peripheral blood. This TCR was sampled from a man aged 65-85 years with acute or convalescent COVID-19. This chain connects TRBV28 to TRBJ1-2; perhaps TRBD1 as D (5 bases). The CDR3 loop reads CASKGYGAAYGYTF. CDR3 bases: TGTGCCAGCAAGGGTTATGGGGCTGCCTATGGCTACACCTTC.